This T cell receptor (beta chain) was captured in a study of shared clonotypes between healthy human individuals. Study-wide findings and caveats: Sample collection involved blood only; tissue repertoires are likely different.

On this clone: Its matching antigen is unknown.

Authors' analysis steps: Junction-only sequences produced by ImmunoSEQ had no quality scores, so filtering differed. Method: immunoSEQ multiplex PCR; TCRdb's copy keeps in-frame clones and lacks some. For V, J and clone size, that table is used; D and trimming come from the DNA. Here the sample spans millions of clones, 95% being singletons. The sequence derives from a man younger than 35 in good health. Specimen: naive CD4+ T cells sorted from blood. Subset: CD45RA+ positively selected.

The CDR3 coding sequence is TGTGCCAGCAGCCCGACCCGCGGGACACCCCTAGGGACCCAGTACTTC. Its protein product is CASSPTRGTPLGTQYF. This rearrangement joins TRBV11-2 to TRBJ2-5, with D perhaps matching TRBD1 or TRBD2 (6 bases each). The CDR3 consists of 16 residues. V was shortened by 5 bases and J by 7 bases, with 23 bases between the two germline ends. CDR1 and CDR2 (germline): SGHAT, FQNNGV. Using reference TRBV11-2 and TRBJ2-5 for the parts outside the CDR3, the full variable domain is EAGVAQSPRYKIIEKRQSVAFWCNPISGHATLYWYQQILGQGPKLLIQFQNNGVVDDSQLPKDRFSAERLKGVDSTLKIQPAKLEDSAVYLCASSPTRGTPLGTQYFGPGTRLLVL.